This T cell receptor (beta chain) was sequenced for a study of cytomegalovirus exposure and HLA in healthy donors (dated by TCRdb to about 2017). Context from the whole study: An earlier analysis of roughly 630 of the donors reported more than 250 Gb of sequence data and 117 million unique TCR beta sequences from roughly 200 million T cells. Rather than drawing on any new phenotypic data, the later analysis identified candidate immune exposures from TCR beta sequences and the way those sequences occurred across donors. The study aimed to test whether signatures of past pathogen exposure could be identified by cataloging public T cell receptors. Along with the roughly 670-subject first cohort, a separate validation cohort of 120 different subjects was used. Class I and class II HLA loci were covered by the typing at four-digit resolution. Donor age, sex, ethnicity and CMV serostatus were compiled alongside the repertoire data. Roughly 300 gigabases of sequencing data and 70 million to 85 million unique TCR sequences were included in an early release covering over 600 HLA-typed donors. In an earlier analysis of 550 to 700 of the donors, high-throughput TCR beta sequencing was used to judge whether each TCR beta V gene segment behaved as functional or pseudogenic. A later analysis re-examined previously published TCR beta repertoires from hundreds of donors and added high-resolution HLA genotyping to investigate patterns of TCR occurrence. Using immunosequencing, the study profiled T cell repertoires from fewer than 700 subjects and related those repertoires to cytomegalovirus serostatus. On average, 235,054 unique TCR beta nucleotide sequences were sequenced per donor among roughly 430 genotyped donors of the cohort, with roughly 20% of those sequences being non-productive. The study combined high-throughput TCR immunosequencing, statistical association of individual TCRs with disease status, and machine learning to predict cytomegalovirus infection status. The number of donors typed differed by locus, with roughly 629-640 for A, B, C, DRB1 and DQB1, approximately 500 for DQA1, 600 to 610 for DPA1, and some 470 for DPB1. A later genetic analysis took genome-wide SNP genotypes for about 55% of the roughly 700 donors and used that subset as a discovery cohort. Every repertoire in the discovery cohort had been generated on one and the same sequencing platform. Among the approximately 400 genotyped donors, around 81% belonged to the genetic ancestry cluster associated with self-reported Caucasian donors. Four or five DR-DQ haplotypes were handled as single units for association and clustering because linkage in the cohort was strong. What the work shows at the level of the full study, not this receptor alone: In this cohort, only TCR beta chains were sequenced, and detectable features were limited by the absence of alpha or paired-chain data. Some IMGT-functional V segments, including TRBV6-2 and TRBV6-3, could not be told apart with the 87-base-pair reads, so those segments were excluded. Roughly uniform sequencing depth across donors was assumed in presence/absence analyses, although this assumption may not hold. Cytomegalovirus status was reported to be diagnosed by the classifier with high specificity and sensitivity in both the original and validation cohorts. Because counts were too low, about 18 rarely observed V segments, including chromosome 9 orphons, were excluded from the earlier analysis of several hundred of the donors. In an earlier analysis of 587 of the donors, most TCR beta V segments were observed in productive rearrangements about 90% or about 30% of the time, broadly matching IMGT annotations. Three of the identified cytomegalovirus-associated TCR beta chains were confirmed in vitro to be specific for cytomegalovirus antigens. In the study, about 150 TCR beta chains were listed as associated with cytomegalovirus. A further reported finding was that TCR beta sequences accurately predicted the HLA-A and HLA-B alleles for most subjects in the first cohort. According to the authors, the approach could potentially be generalized to other disease states and immunological phenotypes. Specific HLA alleles were associated with more than 15,000 TCR beta sequences at a false discovery rate of 0.05 in a later analysis. When HLA alleles, especially DR and DQ, strongly co-occurred, TCR associations were difficult to assign to individual alleles. In a later analysis, several top co-occurrence clusters were reported to appear linked to parvovirus B19, influenza, CMV and Epstein-Barr virus. Most CMV-associated TCR beta chains appeared to be HLA-restricted in a later analysis, and the HLA associations seemed to be driven largely by CMV exposure. Most TCR sequences were observed very rarely across donors, whereas some public TCRs were present in many individuals. In a later genetic analysis, fewer N-insertions in productive TCRs were reported among donors in an Asian-associated ancestry cluster than the roughly 700-donor mean. A cluster of highly shared sequence variants was judged likely to be a technical artifact of the sequencing pipeline. The only immune exposure information available for the cohort was CMV serostatus. In a later analysis, HLA-associated TCR beta chains were found to be more clonally expanded and to have lower generation probabilities than equally common non-associated chains. Linkage disequilibrium might explain the correlated functional status among segregating V segments, but an unknown experimental factor could not be ruled out. Because some donors lacked HLA typing at each locus, the association tests relied only on the typed subset. A later genetic analysis associated a missense DCLRE1C variant with V-gene and J-gene trimming of TCR beta chains, and an independent cohort replicated the association. A later analysis found that TCR association rates varied across HLA loci, with DRB1 alleles showing the most associated TCRs and HLA-C alleles the fewest.

Libraries came from the immunoSEQ multiplex PCR assay. For the multiplex PCR, a mixture combining 60 forward primers for TCR Vbeta segments and 13 reverse primers for TCR Jbeta segments was used. The CDR3 region of rearranged TCR beta genes was amplified from genomic DNA with a multiplex PCR assay. The Illumina HiSeq System was used to sequence the amplified TCR beta libraries as 87-base-pair reads. As for the authors' bioinformatics: Across the 500 to 750 repertoires, a later analysis counted tens of millions of unique TCR beta chains, around 10 million of which were shared by at least two donors. A nearest-neighbor algorithm error-corrected the raw reads and collapsed the reads into unique sequences, merging closely related sequences to remove PCR and sequencing errors. CDR3 sequences were aligned to IMGT reference sequences to assign V, D and J gene segments. For a sequence to be retained, a match of at least six nucleotides to both a V gene segment and a J gene segment was required. Rearrangements were called productive when the CDR3 lacked stop codons and stayed in frame with V and J; all others were non-productive. Following IMGT convention, CDR3 was defined as the stretch from the second conserved V-encoded cysteine up to the conserved J-encoded phenylalanine. Sequences without an unambiguous match to a single V gene segment were excluded from the earlier analysis of over 500 of the donors. An earlier analysis of just under 600 of the donors called V segments functional above 56.7% productive rearrangements and segregating when the between-donor standard deviation exceeded 5%. A statistical classification framework was built to diagnose cytomegalovirus status from the catalog of TCR beta chain sequences. A later analysis assigned V and J genes by comparing TCR nucleotide sequences with IMGT/GENE-DB human TR gene sequences. A later analysis assigned CDR3 sequences and most-parsimonious VDJ recombination scenarios with the TCRdist pipeline. A later analysis defined each TCR beta chain by its CDR3 amino acid sequence plus V-gene family, and excluded reads lacking a unique V-gene family. To address suspected cross-contamination and a sequencing artifact, a later analysis removed 592 highly shared, low-generation-probability nucleotide sequences. For each public chain, a later analysis derived a clonal expansion index from normalized ranks of inferred template counts within each repertoire. Generation probabilities in a later analysis came from a VDJ recombination model fitted to out-of-frame rearrangements, and those results were checked against IGoR. Hypergeometric tests were used in a later analysis to score TCR-TCR, TCR-HLA and TCR-CMV co-occurrence, with a repertoire-size bias correction applied to the TCR pairs. False discovery rates were estimated in a later analysis by permuting HLA or CMV assignments 20 times. In a later analysis, co-occurring TCRs were grouped using DBSCAN, and TCRdist sequence similarity was added for clustering within HLA-allele-positive subsets. For co-occurrence clustering, repertoires with fewer than 30,000 or more than 120,000 public chains were excluded, along with several repertoires with anomalous nucleotide sharing. TCRdb obtained this table from immuneACCESS and retained in-frame rearrangements with V and J assigned. These tables miss some clones; where compared with another copy, unresolved V genes account for less than half of the shortfall, and the remainder is unexplained. The V and J calls and clone size come from that table; D and trimming were worked out from the DNA. For this sample the table gives 150,000 to 200,000 clones, of which roughly four fifths were detected only once. 1.5% to 2% of the sample goes to the ten largest clones.

Spanning cysteine to phenylalanine, the CDR3 consists of 16 amino acids. The retained sequence is limited to the CDR3, 48 bases, with the frame set at the first base. Sequences SEHNR (CDR1) and FQNEAQ (CDR2) are obtained from the germline V gene (reference sequence). The junction shows trimming of 4 bases on V and 0 bases on J, plus 12 bases between the germline ends. A word on this clone: The target of this receptor is not known. Base qualities are not at hand, and no much larger clone is one base apart.

In total, 600 or so healthy bone marrow donors made up the cohort. All cohort members were sampled while nominally healthy, although unrecorded immune exposures were likely present. The donor tested CMV seronegative, placing the donor among the 350 or so seronegative members of the cohort. Every donor gave a peripheral blood sample, and the peripheral blood mononuclear cells from that sample were used for TCR beta sequencing. Genomic DNA was extracted from the blood cell samples with the Qiagen DNeasy Blood Extraction Kit. Material for sequencing was PBMCs. This receptor was identified in a man aged 50 or older in good health and CMV-seronegative. The rearranged segments are TRBV7-9 and TRBJ1-4; a confident D gene designation cannot be given. In nucleotide form, the sequence is TGTGCCAGCAGCTCTAAACGTATATCAACTAATGAAAAACTGTTTTTT. Its protein reads: CASSSKRISTNEKLFF. Extended through the reference TRBV7-9 and TRBJ1-4 proteins, this CDR3 yields the full variable domain: DTGVSQNPRHKITKRGQNVTFRCDPISEHNRLYWYRQTLGQGPEFLTYFQNEAQLEKSRLLSDRFSAERPKGSFSTLEIQRTEQGDSAMYLCASSSKRISTNEKLFFGSGTQLSVL.